The T cell receptor (beta chain) under discussion was sequenced for a study of cytomegalovirus exposure and HLA in healthy donors. 13 Jbeta primers and 60 Vbeta primers were used for the PCR. Profiling relied on immunoSEQ multiplex PCR, and the TCRdb table lists in-frame clones only, not all of them. The sample lists around 270,000 clones, under 90% occurring once. V was shortened by 0 bases and J by 7 bases, with 10 bases between the two germline ends. The CDR3 spans 13 residues. Germline CDR1 reads SGHKS; CDR2 reads YYEKEE (reference sequence). Sequences were obtained from PBMCs. This TCR derives from a girl aged 2-10 years in good health and CMV-seronegative. The chain recombines TRBV5-5 with TRBJ1-1, with D tentatively TRBD1 (6 bases). CDR3 nucleotide sequence: TGTGCCAGCAGCTTGGTACAGGGCGGTGAAGCTTTCTTT. This encodes CASSLVQGGEAFF.